The next 21 T cell receptor beta chains were all read from a single sample in a study of identical twins. TCRdb independently ran MiXCR on the 5' RACE reads; one entry per CDR3 protein. The table lists 450,000 or so distinct CDR3 sequences, roughly a quarter of them singletons. This sample was also put to use in a study of T cells expressing NK-cell markers.

The sample consisted of CD4+ T cells sorted from blood. These receptors were collected from a woman younger than 35 in good health.

The CDR3 sequence is CASSLKAFNSPLHF. DNA of the CDR3: TGTGCCAGCAGTTTAAAGGCCTTCAATTCACCCCTCCACTTT. The rearrangement joins TRBV12-3 or TRBV12-4 to TRBJ1-6; the D is unclear. The CDR3 extends over 14 amino acids. With 2 bases removed from V and 7 bases from J, the gap between germline ends came to 9 bases.

V is TRBV28 and J is TRBJ2-3; TRBD2 agrees at 16 bases. This CDR3 is 18 amino acids long. V lost 7 bases and J lost 3; bases outside the gene matches: 10. Germline V gene lookup returns CDR1 MDHEN and CDR2 SYDVKM. CDR3 DNA sequence: TGTGCCAGCACGGGACTAGCGGGAGGGCGCAGCAAAACAGATACGCAGTATTTT. Translation gives CASTGLAGGRSKTDTQYF. Complete variable domain (other parts from reference TRBV28 and TRBJ2-3): DVKVTQSSRYLVKRTGEKVFLECVQDMDHENMFWYRQDPGLGLRLIYFSYDVKMKEKGDIPEGYSVSREKKERFSLILESASTNQTSMYLCASTGLAGGRSKTDTQYFGPGTRLTVL.

The chain employs TRBV10-3 and TRBJ1-1; D is possibly TRBD1 (5 bases). In germline, CDR1 is ENHRY, CDR2 SYGVKD. Trimming stripped 8 bases from V and 0 bases from J, with 16 bases between. The CDR3 totals 15 residues. In DNA, the CDR3 is TGTGCCATCTCAAGGGGCCGCGGGGTGAACACTGAAGCTTTCTTT. Amino acids: CAISRGRGVNTEAFF.

The J gene is TRBJ2-4, the V gene TRBV20-1; no firm D call. The germline V gene has CDR1 DFQATT and CDR2 SNEGSKA (reference sequence). The CDR3 contains 15 residues. V was cut by 3 bases and J by 0 bases, with 12 bases left in between. The DNA for the CDR3 is TGCAGTGCTAGTTTAGGGTCTCTAGCCAAAAACATTCAGTACTTC. As protein: CSASLGSLAKNIQYF.

This chain uses TRBV5-6 with TRBJ2-2; D might be TRBD1 (7 bases). The ends were cut back, 1 base at V and 2 bases at J, with 15 bases in the middle. CDR1 is SGHDT and CDR2 is YYEEEE in the germline V gene. This CDR3 is built from 17 residues. This CDR3 reads CASSLPQGGRNTGELFF. The DNA for the CDR3 is TGTGCCAGCAGCTTGCCGCAGGGGGGTCGTAACACCGGGGAGCTGTTTTTT.

This clonotype occurred many times. The chain joins TRBV5-1 to TRBJ1-2, with D perhaps matching TRBD1 (5 bases). V was pared by 3 bases and J by 8 bases, with 23 bases between. Germline assignment: CDR1 SGHRS and CDR2 YFSETQ. The CDR3 is made up of 16 amino acids. CDR3 in amino acids: CASSWRLGSQGGGYTF. CDR3 nucleotide sequence: TGCGCCAGCAGCTGGAGATTGGGGTCCCAGGGTGGAGGCTACACCTTC. The full variable domain, completed using reference TRBV5-1 and TRBJ1-2, is KAGVTQTPRYLIKTRGQQVTLSCSPISGHRSVSWYQQTPGQGLQFLFEYFSETQRNKGNFPGRFSGRQFSNSRSEMNVSTLELGDSALYLCASSWRLGSQGGGYTFGSGTRLTVV.

CDR3 sequence reads: CSARKAHNEQFF. CDR3 coding DNA: TGCAGTGCTAGGAAGGCCCACAATGAGCAGTTCTTC. The chain uses TRBV20-1 and TRBJ2-1; D remains ambiguous. Per germline, CDR1 DFQATT and CDR2 SNEGSKA (reference sequence). The V gene lost 3 bases and the J gene lost 5 bases, with 8 bases spanning the gap. This CDR3 is built from 12 residues.

This clonotype has just a few counts. V gene TRBV20-1 combines with J gene TRBJ2-7; the match to TRBD2 covers 7 bases. The CDR3 is made up of 16 amino acids. Trimming took 0 bases from V and 4 from J; bases not matched to a gene: 12. Germline lookup yields CDR1 DFQATT and CDR2 SNEGSKA (reference sequence). This chain's CDR3 is CSARDQRGGMRYEQYF. CDR3 DNA: TGCAGTGCTAGAGATCAGCGCGGGGGAATGAGGTACGAGCAGTACTTC.

The rearrangement uses TRBV11-2 and TRBJ2-1; 12 bases line up with TRBD2. CDR3 length: 18 residues. Germline CDR1 reads SGHAT; CDR2 reads FQNNGV. J gave up 5 bases and V 5 bases, and 13 bases lay outside the gene matches. The CDR3 coding sequence is TGTGCCAGCAGCCGACAACCTCGTGGACTAGCGGGACACAATGAGCAGTTCTTC. Residues: CASSRQPRGLAGHNEQFF.

The chain uses TRBV25-1 and TRBJ2-5; D is ambiguous. The germline V and J ends were trimmed by 2 bases and 8 bases, with 9 bases remaining between them. Germline CDR1 and CDR2: MGHDK and SYGVNS. The CDR3 sequence is 12 residues long. The DNA for the CDR3 is TGTGCCAGCAGTGAAAATCAGGCCACCCAGTACTTC. This sequence encodes CASSENQATQYF. The full variable domain, completed using reference TRBV25-1 and TRBJ2-5, is EADIYQTPRYLVIGTGKKITLECSQTMGHDKMYWYQQDPGMELHLIHYSYGVNSTEKGDLSSESTVSRIRTEHFPLTLESARPSHTSQYLCASSENQATQYFGPGTRLLVL.

J is TRBJ1-2 and V is TRBV12-3 or TRBV12-4; D is uncertain. V lost 1 base to trimming and J lost 5 bases, with 11 bases between them. The CDR3 is 14 amino acids. CDR3 coding DNA: TGTGCCAGCAGTTTAGGAGGGAGTAGGTATGGCTACACCTTC. This encodes CASSLGGSRYGYTF.

This clonotype has just a few counts. The chain recombines TRBV27 with TRBJ2-7; unclear D gene. CDR1 and CDR2 from the germline V gene are MNHEY and SMNVEV (reference sequence). V was cut by 7 bases and J by 5 bases, with 9 bases left in between. The CDR3 covers 11 residues. The CDR3 DNA follows: TGTGCCAGCAAGATTTTGGACGAGCAGTACTTC. Amino acids: CASKILDEQYF.

This clonotype was seen only a few times. The chain carries TRBV5-5 and TRBJ2-3; possibly TRBD2 for D (5 bases). Looked up from germline, CDR1 is SGHKS and CDR2 is YYEKEE (reference sequence). The V gene lost 0 bases and the J gene lost 0 bases, with 5 bases spanning the gap. The CDR3 covers 14 residues. The CDR3, as DNA: TGTGCCAGCAGCTTGGAGCGGAGCACAGATACGCAGTATTTT. Protein product: CASSLERSTDTQYF.

Only a few counts were recorded for this clonotype. This chain uses TRBV6-2 or TRBV6-3 with TRBJ2-1; TRBD2 agrees at 10 bases. Germline V gene lookup returns CDR1 MNHEY and CDR2 SVGEGT. With V trimmed by 0 bases and J by 6 bases, 8 bases remained unmatched. This CDR3 comprises 17 residues. The CDR3 loop is CASSYSSSGRMVNEQFF. The DNA of the CDR3 is TGTGCCAGCAGTTACTCGTCTAGCGGGAGAATGGTCAATGAGCAGTTCTTC.

This clonotype was seen only a few times. The CDR3 does not end in the conserved phenylalanine or tryptophan, so this is likely a read error. The DNA is left out, because the CDR3 cannot be placed on it with certainty; the CDR3 is given as TCRdb lists it. The CDR3: CASSLGVEGPL. The chain couples TRBV5-7 to TRBJ1-5. TRBV5-7 is identified as an open reading frame with a role that is uncertain. Termini included, the CDR3 measures 11 amino acids.

The table lists this clonotype with a few counts. The gene calls are TRBV5-1 and TRBJ2-7, with TRBD1 identical over 8 bases. CDR1 SGHRS and CDR2 YFSETQ come from the germline V gene. V shed 1 base, J shed 6 bases, and the junction held 6 bases outside the gene matches. CDR3 length: 14 amino acids. The CDR3 nucleotides are TGCGCCAGCAGCTTGTCAGGACAGGGTATCGAGCAGTACTTC. Its protein product is CASSLSGQGIEQYF. The complete variable domain, with remaining parts taken from reference TRBV5-1 and TRBJ2-7, reads KAGVTQTPRYLIKTRGQQVTLSCSPISGHRSVSWYQQTPGQGLQFLFEYFSETQRNKGNFPGRFSGRQFSNSRSEMNVSTLELGDSALYLCASSLSGQGIEQYFGPGTRLTVT.

The table lists this clonotype with a few counts. This chain joins TRBV18 and TRBJ2-7, with D unclear. The V gene lost 2 bases and the J gene lost 5 bases, with 7 bases spanning the gap. Germline CDR1 is KGHSH and CDR2 is LQKENI. The CDR3 sequence is 12 residues long. The CDR3 bases are TGTGCCAGCTCACCAGATCCCCACGAGCAGTACTTC. Its translation: CASSPDPHEQYF.

The V gene is TRBV7-9, the J gene TRBJ2-3, with a possible D match to TRBD2 (5 bases). Per germline, CDR1 SEHNR and CDR2 FQNEAQ (reference sequence). V lost 0 bases and J lost 5, with 12 bases in between. The CDR3 loop spans 15 amino acids. Here the CDR3 DNA reads TGTGCCAGCAGCTTAGCTCCCGGGGTTGGAGATACGCAGTATTTT. This codes for CASSLAPGVGDTQYF.

V is TRBV12-3 or TRBV12-4 and J is TRBJ1-2; D uncertain. The CDR3 extends over 14 amino acids. Trimming left V 6 bases short and J 2 bases short, with 13 bases between. The CDR3 is CASSPDGRNYGYTF. The CDR3 DNA is TGTGCCAGCAGCCCGGACGGACGAAACTATGGCTACACCTTC.

The V and J genes are TRBV7-2 and TRBJ2-5, with 7 bases matching TRBD2. Germline trimming cut 0 bases from V and 5 bases from J; bases unmatched to any gene: 3. The CDR3 is 14 residues long. Germline-derived CDR1 and CDR2 are SGHTA and FQGNSA. The CDR3 loop is CASSLAGLVETQYF. DNA for the CDR3: TGTGCCAGCAGCTTAGCAGGACTAGTTGAGACCCAGTACTTC. The full variable domain, its missing parts supplied by reference TRBV7-2 and TRBJ2-5, is GAGVSQSPSNKVTEKGKDVELRCDPISGHTALYWYRQSLGQGLEFLIYFQGNSAPDKSGLPSDRFSAERTGGSVSTLTIQRTQQEDSAVYLCASSLAGLVETQYFGPGTRLLVL.

Only a few counts were recorded for this clonotype. The DNA of the CDR3 is TGTGCCAGCAGCCAGCTGGGGCATAATGAAAAACTGTTTTTT. Translating it yields CASSQLGHNEKLFF. V and J are TRBV12-3 or TRBV12-4 and TRBJ1-4; TRBD1 might be the D (5 bases). This CDR3 has 14 residues. Trimming cost V 6 bases and J 4 bases, with 12 bases left between them.